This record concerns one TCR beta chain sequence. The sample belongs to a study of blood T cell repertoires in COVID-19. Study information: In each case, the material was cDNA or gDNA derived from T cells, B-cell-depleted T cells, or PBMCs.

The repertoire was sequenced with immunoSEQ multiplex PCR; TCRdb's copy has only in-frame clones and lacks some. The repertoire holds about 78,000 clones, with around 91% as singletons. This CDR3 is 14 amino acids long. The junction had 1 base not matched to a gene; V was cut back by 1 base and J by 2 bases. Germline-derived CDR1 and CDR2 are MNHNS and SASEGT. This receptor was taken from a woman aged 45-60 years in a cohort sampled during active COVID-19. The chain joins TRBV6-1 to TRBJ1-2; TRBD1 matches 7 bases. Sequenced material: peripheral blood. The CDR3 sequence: CASSEGRGNYGYTF. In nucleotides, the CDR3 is TGTGCCAGCAGTGAAGGCAGGGGGAACTATGGCTACACCTTC.